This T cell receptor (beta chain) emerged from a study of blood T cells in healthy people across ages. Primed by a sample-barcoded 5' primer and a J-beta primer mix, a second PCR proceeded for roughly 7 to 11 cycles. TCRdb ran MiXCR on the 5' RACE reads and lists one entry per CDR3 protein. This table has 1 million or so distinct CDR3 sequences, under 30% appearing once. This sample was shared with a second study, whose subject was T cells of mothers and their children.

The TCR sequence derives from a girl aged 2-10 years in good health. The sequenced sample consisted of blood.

CDR3 in amino acids: CASSLDLAEQETQYF. The CDR3 bases are TGTGCCAGCAGCTTGGATTTAGCGGAGCAAGAGACCCAGTACTTC. V and J are TRBV7-2 and TRBJ2-5; D perhaps matches TRBD2 (6 bases). This CDR3 comprises 15 residues. The V gene lost 3 bases and the J gene lost 2 bases, with 13 bases spanning the gap. Germline V lookup: CDR1 SGHTA, CDR2 FQGNSA.